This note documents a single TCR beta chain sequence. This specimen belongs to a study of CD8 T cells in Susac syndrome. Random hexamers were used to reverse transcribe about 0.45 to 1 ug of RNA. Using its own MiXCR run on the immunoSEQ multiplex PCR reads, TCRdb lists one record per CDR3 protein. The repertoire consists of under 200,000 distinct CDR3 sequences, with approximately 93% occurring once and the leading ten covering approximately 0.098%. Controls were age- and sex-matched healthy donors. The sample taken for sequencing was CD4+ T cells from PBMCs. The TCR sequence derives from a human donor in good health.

The DNA for the CDR3 is TGTGCCACCAGCAGAGGAACGGGCGAGCAGTACTTC. Translation gives CATSRGTGEQYF. The chain is built from TRBV15 and TRBJ2-7; no firm D call. CDR1 and CDR2 from the germline V gene are LNHNV and YYDKDF (reference sequence). V lost 1 base and J 6 bases, leaving 7 bases between the germline ends. CDR3 length: 12 residues. The variable domain in full, with the rest retrieved from reference TRBV15 and TRBJ2-7, is DAMVIQNPRYQVTQFGKPVTLSCSQTLNHNVMYWYQQKSSQAPKLLFHYYDKDFNNEADTPDNFQSRRPNTSFCFLDIRSPGLGDTAMYLCATSRGTGEQYFGPGTRLTVT.